The rows below give T cell receptor beta chains drawn from one sample of a study of CD8 T cells in Susac syndrome. TCRdb independently ran MiXCR on the immunoSEQ multiplex PCR reads; one entry per CDR3 protein. Among around 150,000 distinct CDR3 sequences listed, 94% were seen once. What was sequenced was CD8+ T cells from PBMCs. These receptors were obtained from a human donor in good health. Both conserved end residues are trimmed from each CDR3.

J	V	CDR3
TRBJ2-3	TRBV11-2	ASSLWADTQY
TRBJ1-1	TRBV24-1	ATSEGMRNTEAF
TRBJ1-2	TRBV28	ASSPLMDYGYT
TRBJ2-7	TRBV28	ASRGGRRYEQY
TRBJ2-1	TRBV27	ASSLGRGAYNEQF
TRBJ1-1	TRBV28	ASSLWGGTEAF
TRBJ2-7	TRBV28	ASSFGTFTYEQY
TRBJ2-1	TRBV27	ASSFLAGDEQF
TRBJ1-1	TRBV21-1	ASSPGVVTEAF
TRBJ2-1	TRBV11-2	ASSLATGLEQF
TRBJ1-1	TRBV28	ASSFRGLRTEAF
TRBJ1-2	TRBV29-1	SVIPGTGFYGYT
TRBJ2-7	TRBV19	ASSISDNYEQY
TRBJ1-4	TRBV19	ASNRGQVREKLF
TRBJ1-1	TRBV9	ASSIGTGEAF
TRBJ2-3	TRBV5-6	ASLETGTLDTQY
TRBJ2-3	TRBV3-1	ASSQDYGSTDTQY